The 28 T cell receptor beta chains presented below share a single source sample, sequenced in a study of technical replicates of blood from several donors. The protocol was immunoSEQ multiplex PCR, while the TCRdb copy is restricted to in-frame clones and leaves out a portion. The data show about 94,000 clones, 90% to 96% seen once. Sequences were obtained from T cells isolated from PBMCs. The receptors derive from a human donor in good health.

This clone came up once. J is TRBJ1-1 and V is TRBV7-9, with 10 nucleotides matching TRBD1. The V segment lost 5 bases and the J segment 4 bases; nucleotides outside the gene matches: 10. Per germline, CDR1 SEHNR and CDR2 FQNEAQ (reference sequence). The CDR3 length is 16 residues. The CDR3 coding sequence is TGTGCCAGCAGCCCGGACAGGGGGTTTTTGGCCACTGAAGCTTTCTTT. This gives the protein CASSPDRGFLATEAFF.

This chain joins TRBV7-2 and TRBJ1-5; D is uncertain. Trimming pared 1 base from V and 0 bases from J, leaving 10 bases between. Germline V CDR1 and CDR2: SGHTA, FQGNSA. This CDR3 has 16 amino acids. CDR3 sequence reads: CASSLGHHYSNQPQHF. For the CDR3, the DNA is TGTGCCAGCAGCTTAGGACACCATTATAGCAATCAGCCCCAGCATTTT.

The V gene is TRBV9, the J gene TRBJ2-1; perhaps TRBD1 as D (5 bases). Germline assignment: CDR1 SGDLS and CDR2 YYNGEE. The CDR3 has 14 residues. Trimming left V 3 bases short and J 4 bases short, with 11 bases between. CDR3 in DNA: TGTGCCAGCAGCGGATCACCAGGGTACAATGAGCAGTTCTTC. It specifies CASSGSPGYNEQFF.

This clone was seen once. The gene calls are TRBV11-3 and TRBJ1-4; weak D call: TRBD1 (5 bases). V shed 5 bases and J shed 8 bases, with 15 bases lying between them. CDR1 and CDR2 (germline): SGHNT, YENEEA. The CDR3 consists of 14 residues. The CDR3 bases are TGTGCCAGCAGCCCGGCACAGGATGGCGAAAAACTGTTTTTT. This sequence encodes CASSPAQDGEKLFF.

The CDR3 sequence: CASCPTGRAYEQYF. The CDR3 nucleotides read TGTGCCAGCTGTCCAACAGGGCGTGCCTACGAGCAGTACTTC. The rearrangement links TRBV2 to TRBJ2-7; maybe TRBD1 (6 bases). Germline V gene data show CDR1 as SNHLY and CDR2 as FYNNEI. The CDR3 is 14 amino acids. V dropped 8 bases and J dropped 2 bases, with 16 bases sitting between them.

The rearrangement uses TRBV29-1 and TRBJ2-1; 14 nucleotides align to TRBD2. Germline assignment: CDR1 SQVTM and CDR2 ANQGSEA. The V gene end was trimmed by 7 bases and the J gene end by 7 bases; junction bases not matched to a gene: 3. CDR3 length: 13 residues. Written as DNA, the CDR3 is TGCAGCGGTGGGACTAGCGGGAGAAATGAGCAGTTCTTC. Translated: CSGGTSGRNEQFF.

This clone was recorded once. The DNA for the CDR3 is TGTGCCAGCACTAAGAGAGGGGGAAATGAGCAGTTCTTC. Translating gives CASTKRGGNEQFF. This sequence joins TRBV28 and TRBJ2-1; weak D call: TRBD1 (6 bases). The V and J ends lost 7 bases and 7 bases respectively, with 14 bases between them. From germline, CDR1 is MDHEN and CDR2 SYDVKM. The CDR3 runs to 13 residues. Complete variable domain (other parts from reference TRBV28 and TRBJ2-1): DVKVTQSSRYLVKRTGEKVFLECVQDMDHENMFWYRQDPGLGLRLIYFSYDVKMKEKGDIPEGYSVSREKKERFSLILESASTNQTSMYLCASTKRGGNEQFFGPGTRLTVL.

The chain links TRBV5-1 to TRBJ2-5; TRBD2 matches at 7 bases. CDR1 is SGHRS and CDR2 is YFSETQ in the germline V gene. Losses at the gene ends were 2 bases for V and 5 bases for J; bases not matched to a gene: 12. The CDR3 totals 16 residues. In DNA form, the CDR3 reads TGCGCCAGCAGCTTAGGCGGGAGAAGGTATGTGGAGACCCAGTACTTC. This gives the protein CASSLGGRRYVETQYF.

The chain combines TRBV7-2 with TRBJ2-1, with D maybe TRBD2 (6 bases). The CDR3 contains 13 residues. Germline CDR1 is SGHTA and CDR2 is FQGNSA. V was shortened by 9 bases and J by 7 bases, with 16 bases between the two germline ends. The CDR3 sequence: CASQNPSGNEQFF. CDR3 DNA: TGTGCCAGTCAAAATCCAAGCGGGAATGAGCAGTTCTTC.

The chain recombines TRBV19 with TRBJ1-2; 8 nucleotides line up with TRBD1. V trimming: 6 bases; J trimming: 0 bases; junction bases outside the gene matches: 6. The CDR3 length is 15 residues. CDR1 is LNHDA and CDR2 is SQIVND in the germline V gene (reference sequence). The CDR3 DNA reads as TGTGCCAGTAGAGGGGACAGGCGAGCTAACTATGGCTACACCTTC. Its protein product is CASRGDRRANYGYTF.

The chain combines TRBV7-3 with TRBJ2-1; 9 bases align to TRBD2. Germline values: CDR1 SGHTA, CDR2 FQGTGA. Trimming removed 5 bases from V and 10 bases from J; junction bases left unmatched: 6. The CDR3 is 13 amino acids. As DNA, the CDR3 is TGTGCCAGCAGCATACAGACTAGCGGCGAGCAGTTCTTC. Translated, it gives CASSIQTSGEQFF.

This chain connects TRBV13 to TRBJ2-1; 8 nucleotides line up with TRBD2. The germline CDR1 and CDR2 sequences are PRHDT and FYEKMQ (reference sequence). The CDR3 runs 15 residues. V shed 3 bases and J 5 bases; nucleotides not matched to a gene: 6. The CDR3 region is CASSFTTSGHNEQFF. As DNA, the CDR3 is TGTGCCAGCAGCTTTACTACTAGCGGACACAATGAGCAGTTCTTC.

V is TRBV4-2 and J is TRBJ2-7; 9 bases map to TRBD2. V lost 3 bases to trimming and J lost 0 bases; unmatched junction nucleotides: 6. This CDR3 contains 16 residues. Germline CDR1 LGHNA, CDR2 YNFKEQ. CDR3 nucleotides: TGTGCCAGCAGCCAGACAGCGGGAGGTTCCTCCTACGAGCAGTACTTC. Translation gives CASSQTAGGSSYEQYF.

V usage is TRBV28 and J usage is TRBJ2-1; 8 bases agree with TRBD1. Unmatched junction bases numbered 14, after V lost 5 bases and J lost 5 bases. Germline V gives CDR1 MDHEN, CDR2 SYDVKM. This CDR3 spans 17 amino acids. CDR3: CASSPAYLDRVNNEQFF. The CDR3 DNA reads TGTGCCAGCAGTCCAGCATATTTGGACAGGGTCAACAATGAGCAGTTCTTC.

This chain connects TRBV7-9 to TRBJ2-2, with 7 bases matching TRBD1. Germline values: CDR1 SEHNR, CDR2 FQNEAQ (reference sequence). This CDR3 contains 14 residues. V shed 4 bases and J 5 bases; nucleotides not matched to a gene: 4. The CDR3 DNA follows: TGTGCCAGCAGCTCCAGGACAGGAACCGGGGAGCTGTTTTTT. It specifies CASSSRTGTGELFF.

The gene calls are TRBV19 and TRBJ2-7; 12 bases agree with TRBD1. This CDR3 region has 14 residues. In germline, CDR1 is LNHDA, CDR2 SQIVND (reference sequence). Trimming cost V 4 bases and J 4 bases; bases outside gene matches: 2. The CDR3 spells CASSRDRGQYEQYF. The CDR3, as DNA: TGTGCCAGTAGTAGGGACAGGGGGCAATACGAGCAGTACTTC.

The genes are TRBV27 and TRBJ1-4; maybe TRBD1 (5 bases). Trimming pared 6 bases from V and 8 bases from J, leaving 16 bases between. This CDR3 has 14 residues. Germline lookup yields CDR1 MNHEY and CDR2 SMNVEV (reference sequence). The CDR3, as DNA: TGTGCCAGCAGCCTCGACAGACGCCAGGAAAAACTGTTTTTT. It translates to CASSLDRRQEKLFF.

V is TRBV11-2 and J is TRBJ1-2; the D is unclear. CDR1 and CDR2 (germline): SGHAT, FQNNGV. Trimming shortened V by 0 bases and J by 2 bases, and 7 bases separated the two germline ends. CDR3 length: 14 amino acids. CDR3 amino acids: CASSLDSPNYGYTF. The CDR3 DNA sequence: TGTGCCAGCAGCTTAGATTCCCCAAACTATGGCTACACCTTC.

The rearrangement links TRBV5-1 to TRBJ1-2; 8 nucleotides match TRBD1. Trimming took 4 bases from V and 7 from J; bases not matched to a gene: 12. Germline CDR1 and CDR2: SGHRS and YFSETQ. This CDR3 has 15 amino acids. CDR3 sequence reads: CASSPLGAGGGGYTF. As DNA, the CDR3 is TGCGCCAGCAGCCCCCTAGGGGCAGGGGGCGGTGGCTACACCTTC.

The chain joins TRBV2 to TRBJ1-4, with 9 bases aligning to TRBD1. Per germline, CDR1 SNHLY and CDR2 FYNNEI. The length of the CDR3 is 14 residues. Germline trimming cut 6 bases from V and 1 base from J; bases unmatched to any gene: 0. The CDR3 protein is CASRGQGTNEKLFF. The CDR3 DNA reads as TGTGCCAGCAGGGGACAGGGAACTAATGAAAAACTGTTTTTT. Together with reference TRBV2 and TRBJ1-4, the CDR3 gives the full variable domain: EPEVTQTPSHQVTQMGQEVILRCVPISNHLYFYWYRQILGQKVEFLVSFYNNEISEKSEIFDDQFSVERPDGSNFTLKIRSTKLEDSAMYFCASRGQGTNEKLFFGSGTQLSVL.

This sequence joins TRBV25-1 and TRBJ1-4; D unresolved. This CDR3 contains 14 residues. CDR1 is MGHDK and CDR2 is SYGVNS in the germline V gene. V lost 0 bases to trimming and J lost 5 bases, with 7 bases between them. CDR3 sequence reads: CASSEYRENEKLFF. As DNA, the CDR3 is TGTGCCAGCAGTGAATATAGGGAGAATGAAAAACTGTTTTTT. Complete variable domain (other parts from reference TRBV25-1 and TRBJ1-4): EADIYQTPRYLVIGTGKKITLECSQTMGHDKMYWYQQDPGMELHLIHYSYGVNSTEKGDLSSESTVSRIRTEHFPLTLESARPSHTSQYLCASSEYRENEKLFFGSGTQLSVL.

CDR3: CASQIWEQPQHF. The DNA of the CDR3 is TGTGCCAGTCAAATATGGGAGCAGCCCCAGCATTTT. V is TRBV19 and J is TRBJ1-5; no definite D call. Germline assignment: CDR1 LNHDA and CDR2 SQIVND (reference sequence). With 8 bases removed from V and 7 bases from J, the gap between germline ends came to 12 bases. The CDR3 has 12 amino acids.

The chain employs TRBV6-5 and TRBJ2-4, with 9 positions matching TRBD1. The CDR3 is 16 residues long. Germline-derived CDR1 and CDR2 are MNHEY and SVGAGI. Unmatched junction bases numbered 7, after V lost 4 bases and J lost 3 bases. The CDR3 bases are TGTGCCAGCAGTTTCCGGACAGGGGCGGACAAAAACATTCAGTACTTC. Protein sequence: CASSFRTGADKNIQYF.

The gene calls are TRBV6-5 and TRBJ2-7; tentative D call: TRBD1 (6 bases). The CDR3 spans 12 residues. Trimming cost V 6 bases and J 3 bases, with 9 bases left between them. CDR1 is MNHEY and CDR2 is SVGAGI in the germline V gene. In nucleotides, the CDR3 is TGTGCCAGCAGGGGACAAAACTACGAGCAGTACTTC. Encoded protein: CASRGQNYEQYF.

V gene TRBV9 combines with J gene TRBJ2-7; TRBD1 agrees at 11 bases. V dropped 0 bases and J dropped 2; count of bases not matched to a gene: 4. The CDR3 has 16 amino acids. From germline, CDR1 is SGDLS and CDR2 YYNGEE. In nucleotides, the CDR3 is TGTGCCAGCAGCGTAGCAATGGGACAGGGGGCCTACGAGCAGTACTTC. Protein product: CASSVAMGQGAYEQYF.

The chain has TRBV10-1 and TRBJ2-7, with D possibly TRBD1 on 5 matching bases. V gave up 2 bases and J gave up 5 bases, with 13 bases separating them. From germline, CDR1 is WNHNN and CDR2 SYGVQD (reference sequence). The CDR3 sequence is 14 residues long. The CDR3 nucleotides are TGCGCCAGCAGTGAGGGCAGGGAAACGGACGAGCAGTACTTC. It translates to CASSEGRETDEQYF.

The CDR3 nucleotides are TGTGCCAGCAGTGACGACACCAATCAGCCCCAGCATTTT. Protein sequence: CASSDDTNQPQHF. This chain joins TRBV2 and TRBJ1-5, with D uncertain. V was shortened by 3 bases and J by 3 bases, with 6 bases between the two germline ends. CDR3 size: 13 residues. CDR1 is SNHLY and CDR2 is FYNNEI in the germline V gene. Looking up the rest from reference TRBV2 and TRBJ1-5 gives the full variable domain: EPEVTQTPSHQVTQMGQEVILRCVPISNHLYFYWYRQILGQKVEFLVSFYNNEISEKSEIFDDQFSVERPDGSNFTLKIRSTKLEDSAMYFCASSDDTNQPQHFGDGTRLSIL.

The chain recombines TRBV4-1 with TRBJ1-1, with 9 positions matching TRBD1. The CDR3 runs 12 residues. Germline V lookup: CDR1 MGHRA, CDR2 YSYEKL. J lost 8 bases, V lost 6 bases, and 4 bases had no gene match. The CDR3 DNA sequence: TGCGCCAGCAGAAAAACAGGGGGCGAAGCTTTCTTT. It specifies CASRKTGGEAFF.